The subject of this entry is one T cell receptor (beta chain). Its cognate antigen is unknown. This sample was included in a study of radiation and T cells in renal cell carcinoma. About the research overall: Nephrectomy followed 15 Gy stereotactic body radiation by 4 weeks.

The CDR3 sequence is 15 residues long. Deletions cut 5 bases from V and 0 bases from J, with 13 bases between. The V gene's germline CDR1 is MNHNY and CDR2 SVGAGI (reference sequence). Time point defined: blood 2 weeks post-SBRT. The treatment was: 15 Gy SBRT to primary tumor, nephrectomy 4 weeks later. Radiation-treated patients gave blood at baseline, week 2 and week 4. TCRdb keeps only in-frame clones here, not all; method: immunoSEQ multiplex PCR. The sample has some 120,000 clones; around 82% are singletons. Study outcomes and limitations: From baseline, blood top tumor clonotypes peaked at 2 weeks post-radiation.

The chain employs TRBV6-6 and TRBJ1-1, with D tentatively TRBD1 (6 bases). Specimen: blood, collected from a patient whose treatment included radiotherapy and nephrectomy. This TCR was sampled from a man aged 50 to 60 with renal cell carcinoma. CDR3 amino acids: CASSPTTGMNTEAFF. The CDR3, as DNA: TGTGCCAGCAGTCCGACGACAGGAATGAACACTGAAGCTTTCTTT.